These T cell receptor beta chains were read from a single sample in a study of blood T cell repertoires in COVID-19. Assay used: immunoSEQ multiplex PCR; TCRdb lists only in-frame clones, some missing. The sample lists fewer than 300,000 clones, 80% to 95% occurring once. Material for sequencing was PBMCs or T cells enriched from blood (not recorded which). The source of these receptors is a woman in her twenties or thirties who had recovered from COVID-19. Both conserved end residues are part of each CDR3. Fields, in order: V gene, clone size, D gene, J gene, CDR3 DNA, CDR3 protein. A D gene is named only where the DNA matches it firmly. Clone size is not always given. Where it is, it says once, few, many or a class for expanded clones.

>TRBV30|.|TRBD1|TRBJ1-3
TGTGCCTGCTCAACTGGACAGGCGTCGAGCACCATATATTTT
CACSTGQASSTIYF
>TRBV29-1|.|.|TRBJ1-5
TGCAGCGTGGGGGGGAATAGCAATCAGCCCCAGCATTTT
CSVGGNSNQPQHF
>TRBV7-2|.|TRBD2|TRBJ2-3
TGTGCCAGCAGCTCTGGCGGGGGGCAGTATTTT
CASSSGGGQYF
>TRBV7-6|.|TRBD2|TRBJ2-7
TGTGCCAGCAGCTTCCACACTAGCGGGACCCCCTACGAGCAGTACTTC
CASSFHTSGTPYEQYF
>TRBV19|.|.|TRBJ1-3
TGTGCCAGTAGTATTAGGGGTACTGGAAACACCATATATTTT
CASSIRGTGNTIYF
>TRBV30|.|.|TRBJ2-7
TGTGCCTGGGGAGGGGATAGCGGTATTTACGAGCAGTACTTC
CAWGGDSGIYEQYF
>TRBV28|once|.|TRBJ1-1
TGTGCCAGCATAGAAAGCAAATGGGGGCTAGAAGCTTTCTTT
CASIESKWGLEAFF
>TRBV3-1/TRBV3-2|.|.|TRBJ1-1
TGTGCCAGCAGCCAAGACGAGGGATTTCACACTGAAGCTTTCTTT
CASSQDEGFHTEAFF
>TRBV15|.|.|TRBJ1-2
TGTGCCACCAGCAGTGTTGCTGGCGGCTACACCTTC
CATSSVAGGYTF
>TRBV10-3|.|.|TRBJ2-6
TGTGCCATCCCGGCTAGCGAGGCTGGGGCCAACGTCCTGACTTTC
CAIPASEAGANVLTF
>TRBV24-1|.|.|TRBJ2-2
TGTGCCACCAGTGATACCCGGGGGTCCATCGGGGCCGGGGAGCTGTTTTTT
CATSDTRGSIGAGELFF
>TRBV4-2|.|TRBD2|TRBJ2-1
TGTGCCAGCAGCCAATTCACCGGGACTAGTATCTACAATGAGCAGTTCTTC
CASSQFTGTSIYNEQFF
>TRBV5-1|once|.|TRBJ2-3
TGCGCCAGCAGCGACGACCAGGGACGGGGGGCGGCAGATACGCAGTATTTT
CASSDDQGRGAADTQYF
>TRBV3-1/TRBV3-2|.|TRBD2|TRBJ2-5
TGTGCCAGCAGCCAAGAACGCCAAGCGGGAGGGAGGCAAGAGACCCAGTACTTC
CASSQERQAGGRQETQYF
>TRBV6-2/TRBV6-3|.|.|TRBJ2-6
TGTGCCAGCAGTTACTCGCAAGAACGCACATCTGGGGCCAACGTCCTGACTTTC
CASSYSQERTSGANVLTF
>TRBV2|.|.|TRBJ1-3
TGTGCCAGCAGTTTAAGCCGGTTTGAAGGAAACACCATATATTTT
CASSLSRFEGNTIYF
>TRBV7-2|.|TRBD1|TRBJ2-7
TGTGCCAGCAGCCAGGGACAGGGACTCCAAGACCACTTC
CASSQGQGLQDHF
>TRBV4-1|.|.|TRBJ1-3
TGCGCCAGCAGCCAAGATGGATTTGGGGCAGCTGGAAACACCATATATTTT
CASSQDGFGAAGNTIYF
>TRBV6-5|.|.|TRBJ2-7
TGTGCCGCATCGCGCCTTAACAGGGAAGGTGGGCAGTACTTC
CAASRLNREGGQYF
>TRBV11-2|once|TRBD1|TRBJ2-5
TGTGCCAGCAGCCCATACCAGATTCGGACAGGGCAAGAGACCCAGTACTTC
CASSPYQIRTGQETQYF
>TRBV5-5|.|.|TRBJ1-5
TGTGCCAGCAGCTATCCCGGGACAAATCAGCCCCAGCATTTT
CASSYPGTNQPQHF
>TRBV5-1|.|.|TRBJ1-3
TGCGCCAGCAGCTCCCTGGCCGGAAACACCATATATTTT
CASSSLAGNTIYF
>TRBV6-6|.|TRBD1|TRBJ2-7
TGTGCCAGCAGTTACTCCCGGGACAGACTTTCCTACGAGCAGTACTTC
CASSYSRDRLSYEQYF
>TRBV6-6|.|.|TRBJ2-2
TGTGCCAGCATGGAGGGGGGGCCGGGGGAGCTGTTTTTT
CASMEGGPGELFF
>TRBV14|.|.|TRBJ2-7
TGTGCCAGCAGCCAGGGACTTTTCTACGAGCAGTACTTC
CASSQGLFYEQYF
>TRBV5-4|once|TRBD2|TRBJ2-3
TGTGCCAGCAGCGGAACTAGCGGGCCCACATTCACAGATACGCAGTATTTT
CASSGTSGPTFTDTQYF
>TRBV28|.|TRBD1|TRBJ1-2
TGTGCCAGCAGTGTATGGGGACAGGTTGCGGGCTACACCTTC
CASSVWGQVAGYTF
>TRBV5-4|.|.|TRBJ1-4
TGTGCCAGCAGCTTCCGACAGGAAAAACTGTTTTTT
CASSFRQEKLFF
>TRBV5-5|.|.|TRBJ2-7
TGTGCCAGCAGCTCAGCAAGAACCCAGGGGTCCTCCTACGAGCAGTACTTC
CASSSARTQGSSYEQYF
>TRBV5-1|.|TRBD2|TRBJ2-5
TGCGCCAGCAGCACTAGCGGGAGTTGGGAGACCCAGTACTTC
CASSTSGSWETQYF
>TRBV19|.|.|TRBJ1-6
TGTGCCAGTAGTATCCCGGGTTCACCCCTCCACTTT
CASSIPGSPLHF
>TRBV27|.|.|TRBJ1-4
TGTGCCAGCAGTTTATCGGCCAATAATGAAAAACTGTTTTTT
CASSLSANNEKLFF
>TRBV19|.|TRBD2|TRBJ2-3
TGTGCCAGTAGCCAAGGGGTAGCGGGAGGAATAACAGATACGCAGTATTTT
CASSQGVAGGITDTQYF
>TRBV3-1/TRBV3-2|few|TRBD1|TRBJ2-1
TGTGCCAGCAGCCGAACGGGACAGTTTAACAATGAGCAGTTCTTC
CASSRTGQFNNEQFF
>TRBV27|once|TRBD2|TRBJ2-7
TGTGCCAGCAGTTTGCAAGCGGGAGGTGCCTCCTACGAGCAGTACTTC
CASSLQAGGASYEQYF
>TRBV5-4|.|.|TRBJ1-1
TGTGCCAGCAGCTTGCGGGAGATTAACACTGAAGCTTTCTTT
CASSLREINTEAFF
>TRBV19|once|.|TRBJ2-6
TGTGCCAGTAGTTCGGGACACAGCTCTGGGGCCAACGTCCTGACTTTC
CASSSGHSSGANVLTF
>TRBV19|few|TRBD1|TRBJ2-1
TGTGCCAGTAGTATGCTCACAGGGGTTGAGCAGTTCTTC
CASSMLTGVEQFF
>TRBV28|.|.|TRBJ2-3
TGTGCCAGCAGTAATAGCGGCACAGATACGCAGTATTTT
CASSNSGTDTQYF
>TRBV7-2|.|.|TRBJ2-7
TGTGCCAGCAGCTTTACCCTCGACAGAAGCTCCTACGAGCAGTACTTC
CASSFTLDRSSYEQYF
>TRBV15|.|TRBD1|TRBJ1-1
TGTGCCACCAGCAGAGGGTGGGACAGGGTGAACACTGAAGCTTTCTTT
CATSRGWDRVNTEAFF
>TRBV3-1/TRBV3-2|.|.|TRBJ1-2
TGTGCCAGCAGCCAAGCCTCAGGTCCCAGATATGGCTACACCTTC
CASSQASGPRYGYTF
>TRBV29-1|.|TRBD2|TRBJ2-3
TGCAGCGTTGGGGTCGCTAGCGGAACAGATACGCAGTATTTT
CSVGVASGTDTQYF
>TRBV29-1|.|.|TRBJ1-2
TGCAGCGTTGGGGAGGATGGCTACACCTTC
CSVGEDGYTF
>TRBV12-3/TRBV12-4|once|TRBD1|TRBJ1-2
TGTGCCAGCAGTAAACAGGGGGCGGGTGGCTACACCTTC
CASSKQGAGGYTF
>TRBV10-1|.|TRBD1|TRBJ2-2
TGCGCCAGCAGTGGCAATCCGACAGGGGTTGGCGGGGAGCTGTTTTTT
CASSGNPTGVGGELFF
>TRBV4-3|.|.|TRBJ1-5
TGCGCCAGCAGCCAAGATGTATCAGGCGATCAGCCCCAGCATTTT
CASSQDVSGDQPQHF
>TRBV28|.|.|TRBJ2-7
TGTGCCAGCAGACAATCCGACAGTGCCGCCTACGAGCAGTACTTC
CASRQSDSAAYEQYF
>TRBV19|.|TRBD1|TRBJ1-5
TGTGCCAGTAGTAGCCAACAGGGGCCTCAGCCCCAGCATTTT
CASSSQQGPQPQHF
>TRBV28|.|TRBD2|TRBJ2-1
TGTGCCAGCAGTTTGGGACTAGCGGTTCACAATGAGCAGTTCTTC
CASSLGLAVHNEQFF
>TRBV18|.|TRBD1|TRBJ2-5
TGTGCCAGCTCACAAGGACAGGGGGCGCGGGAGACCCAGTACTTC
CASSQGQGARETQYF
>TRBV5-4|few|.|TRBJ2-5
TGTGCCAGCAGCTTTGTGGGGCGGGAGACCCAGTACTTC
CASSFVGRETQYF
>TRBV6-2/TRBV6-3|.|TRBD1|TRBJ1-6
TGTGCCAGCAGCCCTAGGACAGGAGCGAGCTCCTATAATTCACCCCTCCACTTT
CASSPRTGASSYNSPLHF
>TRBV5-1|.|TRBD1|TRBJ2-7
TGCGCCAGCAGTCCCGGGACAGGGGAATACGAGCAGTACTTC
CASSPGTGEYEQYF
>TRBV12-3/TRBV12-4|.|.|TRBJ2-3
TGTGCCAGCAAGGAGGGCCAAGATACGCAGTATTTT
CASKEGQDTQYF
>TRBV28|.|TRBD1|TRBJ2-7
TGTGCCAGCAGTTCCTCGGACAGGATCTACGAGCAGTACTTC
CASSSSDRIYEQYF
>TRBV19|.|TRBD1|TRBJ2-1
TGTGCCACTTCCGGGACAGTCTACAATGAGCAGTTCTTC
CATSGTVYNEQFF